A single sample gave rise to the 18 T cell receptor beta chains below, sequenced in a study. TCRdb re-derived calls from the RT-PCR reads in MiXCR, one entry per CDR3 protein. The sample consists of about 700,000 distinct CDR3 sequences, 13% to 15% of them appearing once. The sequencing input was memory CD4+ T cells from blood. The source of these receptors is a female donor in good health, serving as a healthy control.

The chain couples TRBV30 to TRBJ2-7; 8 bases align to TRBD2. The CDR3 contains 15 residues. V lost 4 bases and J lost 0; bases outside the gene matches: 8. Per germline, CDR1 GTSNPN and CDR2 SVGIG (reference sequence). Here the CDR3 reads CAWTPREGYSYEQYF. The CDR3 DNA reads TGTGCCTGGACCCCCCGGGAGGGGTACTCCTACGAGCAGTACTTC.

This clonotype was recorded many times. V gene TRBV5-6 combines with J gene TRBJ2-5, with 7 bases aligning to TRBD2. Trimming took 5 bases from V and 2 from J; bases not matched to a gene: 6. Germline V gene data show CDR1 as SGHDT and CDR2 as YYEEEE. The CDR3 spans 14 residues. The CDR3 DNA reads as TGTGCCAGCAGAGCGGGGCTAGCACAAGAGACCCAGTACTTC. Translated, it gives CASRAGLAQETQYF.

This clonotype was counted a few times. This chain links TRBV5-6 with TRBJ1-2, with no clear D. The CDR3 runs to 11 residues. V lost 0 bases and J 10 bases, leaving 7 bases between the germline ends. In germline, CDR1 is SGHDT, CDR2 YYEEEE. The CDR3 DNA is TGTGCCAGCAGCTTGGCCAGAATCTACACCTTC. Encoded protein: CASSLARIYTF.

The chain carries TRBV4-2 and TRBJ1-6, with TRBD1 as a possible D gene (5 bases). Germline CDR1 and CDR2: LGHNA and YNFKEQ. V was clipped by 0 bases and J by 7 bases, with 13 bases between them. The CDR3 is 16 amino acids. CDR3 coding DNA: TGTGCCAGCAGCCAAGATTTTGGGACCTTAAATTCACCCCTCCACTTT. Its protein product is CASSQDFGTLNSPLHF.

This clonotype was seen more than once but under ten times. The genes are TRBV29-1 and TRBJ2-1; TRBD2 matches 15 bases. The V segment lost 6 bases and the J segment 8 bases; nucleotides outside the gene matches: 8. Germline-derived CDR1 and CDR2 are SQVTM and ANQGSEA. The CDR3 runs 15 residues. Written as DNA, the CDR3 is TGCAGCGTGCTCCAAGGACTAGCGGGAGGGGATGAGCAGTTCTTC. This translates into CSVLQGLAGGDEQFF.

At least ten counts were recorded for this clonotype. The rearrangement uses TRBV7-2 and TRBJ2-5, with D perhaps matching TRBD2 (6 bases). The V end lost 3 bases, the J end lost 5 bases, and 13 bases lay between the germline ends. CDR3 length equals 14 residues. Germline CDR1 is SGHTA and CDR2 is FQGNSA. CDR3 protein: CASSLVGSSETQYF. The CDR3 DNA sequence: TGTGCCAGCAGCTTGGTCGGGAGTAGCGAGACCCAGTACTTC.

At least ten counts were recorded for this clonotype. CDR3: CASSDREGEKLFF. The CDR3 region has the DNA TGTGCCAGCAGCGACAGGGAAGGTGAAAAACTGTTTTTT. The genes are TRBV27 and TRBJ1-4; TRBD1 matches at 7 bases. The CDR3 has 13 amino acids. Unmatched junction bases numbered 5, after V lost 6 bases and J lost 7 bases. Germline V gives CDR1 MNHEY, CDR2 SMNVEV (reference sequence). Full variable domain (missing parts from reference TRBV27 and TRBJ1-4): EAQVTQNPRYLITVTGKKLTVTCSQNMNHEYMSWYRQDPGLGLRQIYYSMNVEVTDKGDVPEGYKVSRKEKRNFPLILESPSPNQTSLYFCASSDREGEKLFFGSGTQLSVL.

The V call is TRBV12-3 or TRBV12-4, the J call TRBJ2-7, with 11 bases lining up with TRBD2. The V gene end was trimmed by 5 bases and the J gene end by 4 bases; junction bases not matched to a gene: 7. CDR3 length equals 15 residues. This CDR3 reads CASSGPGTSGYEQYF. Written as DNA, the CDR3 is TGTGCCAGCAGTGGCCCCGGGACTAGCGGATACGAGCAGTACTTC.

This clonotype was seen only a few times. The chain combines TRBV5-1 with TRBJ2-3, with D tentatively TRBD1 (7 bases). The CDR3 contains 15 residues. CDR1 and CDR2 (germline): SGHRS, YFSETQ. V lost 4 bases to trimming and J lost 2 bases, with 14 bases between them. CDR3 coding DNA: TGCGCCAGCAGCCCGGAGGGACAGATCACAGATACGCAGTATTTT. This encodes CASSPEGQITDTQYF.

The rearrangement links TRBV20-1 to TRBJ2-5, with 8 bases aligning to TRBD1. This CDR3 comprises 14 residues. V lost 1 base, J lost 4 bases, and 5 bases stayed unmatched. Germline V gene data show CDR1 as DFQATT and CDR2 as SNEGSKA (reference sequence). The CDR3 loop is CSARGTGLIETQYF. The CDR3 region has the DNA TGCAGTGCTAGAGGGACAGGGCTTATAGAGACCCAGTACTTC.

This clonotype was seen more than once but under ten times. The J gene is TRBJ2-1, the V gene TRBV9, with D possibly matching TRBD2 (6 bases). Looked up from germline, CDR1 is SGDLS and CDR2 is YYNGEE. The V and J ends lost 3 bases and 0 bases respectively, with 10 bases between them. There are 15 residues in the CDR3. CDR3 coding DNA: TGTGCCAGCAGCGAGGACTACTCCTCCTACAATGAGCAGTTCTTC. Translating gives CASSEDYSSYNEQFF.

CDR3 region: CASSLLGQGTEAFF. The CDR3 nucleotides are TGCGCCAGCAGCTTACTCGGACAGGGCACTGAAGCTTTCTTT. The genes are TRBV5-1 and TRBJ1-1; 8 nucleotides line up with TRBD1. The germline V gene has CDR1 SGHRS and CDR2 YFSETQ. This CDR3 is 14 amino acids long. J gave up 4 bases and V 2 bases, and 4 bases lay outside the gene matches.

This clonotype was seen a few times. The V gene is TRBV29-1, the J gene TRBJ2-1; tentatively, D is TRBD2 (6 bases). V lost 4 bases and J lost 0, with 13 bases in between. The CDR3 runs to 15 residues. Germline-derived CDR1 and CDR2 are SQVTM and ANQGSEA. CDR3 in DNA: TGCAGCGTTGGGGGGGTAGCAAACTCCTACAATGAGCAGTTCTTC. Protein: CSVGGVANSYNEQFF.

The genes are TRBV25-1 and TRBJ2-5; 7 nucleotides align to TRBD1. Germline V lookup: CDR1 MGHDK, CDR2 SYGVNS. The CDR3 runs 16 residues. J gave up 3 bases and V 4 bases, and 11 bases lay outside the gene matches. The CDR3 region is CASSVLQGQRKETQYF. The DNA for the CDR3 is TGTGCCAGCAGTGTATTACAGGGACAGAGAAAAGAGACCCAGTACTTC.

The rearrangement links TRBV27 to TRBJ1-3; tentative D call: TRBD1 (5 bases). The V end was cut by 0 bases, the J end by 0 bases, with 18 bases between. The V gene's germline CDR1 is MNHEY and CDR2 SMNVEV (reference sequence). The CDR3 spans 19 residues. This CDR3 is CASSLSMGRGRVSGNTIYF. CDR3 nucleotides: TGTGCCAGCAGTTTATCGATGGGACGCGGCAGGGTCTCTGGAAACACCATATATTTT.

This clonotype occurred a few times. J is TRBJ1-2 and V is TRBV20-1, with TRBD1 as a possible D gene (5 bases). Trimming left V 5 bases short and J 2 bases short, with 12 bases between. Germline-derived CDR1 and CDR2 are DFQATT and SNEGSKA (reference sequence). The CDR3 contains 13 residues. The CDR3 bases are TGCAGTGCTGACCCTAGACAGAACTATGGCTACACCTTC. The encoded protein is CSADPRQNYGYTF.

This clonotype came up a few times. The CDR3 loop reads CASSDGQGAQETQYF. The CDR3 nucleotides are TGCGCCAGCAGCGACGGACAGGGGGCCCAAGAGACCCAGTACTTC. The V gene is TRBV5-1, the J gene TRBJ2-5; 11 positions agree with TRBD1. The CDR3 is 15 residues long. J gave up 1 base and V 4 bases, and 3 bases lay outside the gene matches. Germline-derived CDR1 and CDR2 are SGHRS and YFSETQ. Full variable domain (rest looked up from reference TRBV5-1 and TRBJ2-5): KAGVTQTPRYLIKTRGQQVTLSCSPISGHRSVSWYQQTPGQGLQFLFEYFSETQRNKGNFPGRFSGRQFSNSRSEMNVSTLELGDSALYLCASSDGQGAQETQYFGPGTRLLVL.

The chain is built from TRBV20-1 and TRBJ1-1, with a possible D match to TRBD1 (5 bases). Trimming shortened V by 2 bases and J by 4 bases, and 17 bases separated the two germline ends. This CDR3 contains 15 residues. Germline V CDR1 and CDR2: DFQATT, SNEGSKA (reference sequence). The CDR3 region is CSARSRPVGVTEAFF. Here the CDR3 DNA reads TGCAGTGCTAGATCCAGACCGGTGGGGGTCACTGAAGCTTTCTTT.